This TCR beta chain is drawn from a study of blood T cells in healthy people across ages. Overall study findings and caveats: More naive CD4+ cells and higher diversity were found in long-lived than in aged donors. Diversity was estimated from one million T cells, and these estimates were considered underestimates. Possibly, changes in expanded clonotypes were confounded because donor CMV status was unknown.

Sample donors were healthy Caucasian individuals that came from Russia, aged 6 to 90. The CDR3 spans 13 residues. The V and J ends lost 10 bases and 0 bases respectively, with 12 bases between them. Germline V CDR1 and CDR2: SNHLY, FYNNEI. This clonotype came up many times. Its target is unknown. Together with a sample-barcoded 5' primer, a J-beta primer mix was included in a second PCR lasting about 6 to 11 cycles. TCRdb reprocessed the 5' RACE reads via MiXCR and lists one record per CDR3 protein. The repertoire consists of over 600,000 distinct CDR3 sequences, with around 45% occurring once and the leading ten covering 18%.

The sample was blood. The J gene is TRBJ2-5, the V gene TRBV2, with D perhaps matching TRBD1 (5 bases). This TCR was recovered from a man of 80 years or more in good health. Written as DNA, the CDR3 is TGTGCCAAAGCTTGGGGCGACCAAGAGACCCAGTACTTC. Translation gives CAKAWGDQETQYF.